The 21 T cell receptor beta chains presented below share a single source sample, sequenced in a study of tumor and adjacent non-tumor tissue in lung cancer. RNA was extracted from bulk tissue without any cell sorting. More than 3 cm separated this lung sample from the edge of the tumor. The library came from three nested PCR rounds adapted from ARM-PCR protocols. Each CDR3 protein is one row after TCRdb ran MiXCR on the multiplex PCR reads. This sample carries 45,000 to 65,000 distinct CDR3 sequences, 74% of them seen once, and the ten largest clones take roughly a quarter. Sequenced material: distant non-tumor lung tissue. The source is a woman in her fifties or sixties with non-small cell lung cancer.

The genes are TRBV6-5 and TRBJ2-1, with D perhaps TRBD2 (5 bases). Germline CDR1 is MNHEY and CDR2 is SVGAGI. V lost 4 bases to trimming and J lost 7 bases, with 17 bases between them. The CDR3 runs 15 residues. As DNA, the CDR3 is TGTGCCAGCAGTTTTTCCTCCGTAGACTATAATGAGCAGTTCTTC. It is translated as CASSFSSVDYNEQFF.

A word on this clonotype: A much more abundant neighbour one base away suggests this may be a read error. V is TRBV14 and J is TRBJ1-1; D gene unclear. The CDR3 spans 13 residues. Germline V lookup: CDR1 SGHDN, CDR2 FVKESK. Here the CDR3 DNA reads TGTGCCAGAAGCCAAGGGCTGTTGACTGAAGCTTTCTTT. Its translation: CARSQGLLTEAFF.

This clonotype was detected ten times or more. The chain carries TRBV28 and TRBJ2-7; no firm D call. Germline lookup yields CDR1 MDHEN and CDR2 SYDVKM. The V gene lost 2 bases and the J gene lost 3 bases, with 2 bases spanning the gap. The length of the CDR3 is 11 residues. For the CDR3, the DNA is TGTGCCAGCAGTTTACTCTACGAGCAGTACTTC. Its translation: CASSLLYEQYF. Using reference TRBV28 and TRBJ2-7 for the parts outside the CDR3, the full variable domain is DVKVTQSSRYLVKRTGEKVFLECVQDMDHENMFWYRQDPGLGLRLIYFSYDVKMKEKGDIPEGYSVSREKKERFSLILESASTNQTSMYLCASSLLYEQYFGPGTRLTVT.

Only one count was recorded for this clonotype. At one end the junction does not follow the germline gene, possibly because of a read error. V usage is TRBV5-1 and J usage is TRBJ2-1, with no clear D. Germline values: CDR1 SGHRS, CDR2 YFSETQ. The length of the CDR3 is 11 residues. CDR3 in amino acids: CASSPRYEHFF. CDR3 DNA: TGCGCCAGCAGCCCAAGGTATGAGCACTTCTTC.

On this clonotype itself: A much larger clone lies one base from this, so it may be a read error. CDR3 in DNA: TGTGCCAGCAGTAGACGGACTAGCGGCGGGGAGCTGTTTTTT. It translates to CASSRRTSGGELFF. V and J are TRBV12-3 or TRBV12-4 and TRBJ2-2; 10 bases fit TRBD2. V was pared by 5 bases and J by 7 bases, with 4 bases of the junction left unmatched. The CDR3 contains 14 residues.

Details on this clonotype: Since the CDR3 does not end with the conserved phenylalanine or tryptophan, this likely comes from a read error. The DNA is omitted, as the CDR3 cannot be located on it reliably, and the CDR3 follows TCRdb's listing. The chain carries TRBV6-2 or TRBV6-3 and TRBJ2-1; no DNA check was done on the table's D call, TRBD2. CDR1 is MNHEY, CDR2 SVGEGT, per germline. Including both end residues, the CDR3 is 16 amino acids long. CDR3 region: CASSRRRGLDYNEPFL.

The count of this clonotype is one. Compared with germline, one end of the junction differs, possibly owing to a read error. V and J are TRBV6-2 or TRBV6-3 and TRBJ2-3; 10 bases agree with TRBD2. Germline V CDR1 and CDR2: MNHEY, SVGEGT. The length of the CDR3 is 17 residues. In nucleotides, the CDR3 is TGTGCCAGCAGTTTACTACCTAGCGGGAGTAGCGCAGATACGCGGTATTTT. This translates into CASSLLPSGSSADTRYF.

The V and J genes are TRBV6-6 and TRBJ2-7; tentative D call: TRBD1 (6 bases). CDR3 length: 14 amino acids. Trimming removed 9 bases from V and 5 bases from J, with 20 bases in between. The germline V gene encodes CDR1 MNHNY and CDR2 SVGAGI (reference sequence). Here the CDR3 DNA reads TGTGCCAGTAGTAGCGCCGAACAGGGCAACGAGCAGTACTTC. Its translation is CASSSAEQGNEQYF.

In the case of this clonotype: The junction shows a germline mismatch at one end, possibly a read error. V usage is TRBV4-2 and J usage is TRBJ1-3; D is possibly TRBD1 (5 bases). The CDR3 has 17 residues. Germline V gives CDR1 LGHNA, CDR2 YNFKEQ. The CDR3 DNA is TGTGCCAGCAGCCGAGAGGAGGGGAGCCCTTCTGGAAACACTATATATTTT. Translating gives CASSREEGSPSGNTIYF.

Comments on this clonotype: The junction departs from the called germline gene at one end, perhaps through a read error. This chain connects TRBV6-1 to TRBJ2-2, with 14 bases that match TRBD2. This CDR3 spans 18 amino acids. CDR1 MNHNS and CDR2 SASEGT come from the germline V gene. The CDR3 spells CTSSRGTSGSENTGELFF. The CDR3, as DNA: TGTACCAGCAGTAGGGGGACTAGCGGGAGCGAGAACACCGGGGAGCTGTTTTTT.

For this clonotype: This may be a read error: a much more frequent sequence differs by one nucleotide. The rearrangement joins TRBV20-1 to TRBJ2-1; the match to TRBD2 covers 7 bases. From germline, CDR1 is DFQATT and CDR2 SNEGSKA (reference sequence). The CDR3 has 14 amino acids. The CDR3 DNA reads as TGCAGTGCCCCTAGCGGCCTGTCCTACAATGCGCAGTTCTTC. It translates to CSAPSGLSYNAQFF.

As for this clonotype: The CDR3 does not close with the conserved phenylalanine or tryptophan, likely indicating a read error. The chain links TRBV4-3 to TRBJ2-7; TRBD1 is a possible D gene (6 bases). Per the germline V gene, CDR1 is LGHNA and CDR2 is YSLEER. CDR3 length equals 15 residues. CDR3 DNA: TGCACCAGCAGCTTTGCAGGGGAATTCCCCTACGAGCAGTACTCC. Amino acid sequence: CTSSFAGEFPYEQYS.

The chain combines TRBV5-1 with TRBJ2-3; 7 positions match TRBD2. Germline CDR1 is SGHRS and CDR2 is YFSETQ. The CDR3 has 15 residues. V shed 3 bases, J shed 0 bases, and the junction held 4 bases outside the gene matches. In nucleotides, the CDR3 is TGCGCCAGCAGCTCTAGCGGACTTAGCACAGATACGCAGTATTTT. Encoded protein: CASSSSGLSTDTQYF.

As for this clonotype: Because the CDR3's place on the DNA is in doubt, the DNA is left out and the CDR3 is given as listed by TCRdb. The chain uses TRBV6-5 and TRBJ2-3; the table's D call TRBD2 went unverified against the DNA. The germline V gene encodes CDR1 MNHEY and CDR2 SVGAGI. 15 amino acids form the CDR3, both terminal residues included. CDR3 protein: CDSRVGAGSSGTQYF.

In the case of this clonotype: This could be a read error, since a much larger clone is one nucleotide away. This chain connects TRBV5-1 to TRBJ2-3; D may be TRBD1 (6 bases). V was shortened by 6 bases and J by 2 bases, with 16 bases between the two germline ends. The CDR3 loop spans 15 amino acids. In germline, CDR1 is SGHRS, CDR2 YFSETQ. The CDR3 DNA sequence: TGCGCCAGCACCCGTGATGGGGGCCTCACAGATACGCAGTATTTT. Its protein product is CASTRDGGLTDTQYF. The full variable domain, in which reference TRBV5-1 and TRBJ2-3 provide the parts outside the CDR3, is KAGVTQTPRYLIKTRGQQVTLSCSPISGHRSVSWYQQTPGQGLQFLFEYFSETQRNKGNFPGRFSGRQFSNSRSEMNVSTLELGDSALYLCASTRDGGLTDTQYFGPGTRLTVL.

About this clonotype: A read error may account for a junction end that differs from germline. The V call is TRBV11-3, the J call TRBJ2-7; possible D gene TRBD2, 5 bases. The V gene's germline CDR1 is SGHNT and CDR2 YENEEA. The CDR3 has 14 amino acids. This CDR3 is CASNLDTGTYEQCF. The CDR3, as DNA: TGTGCCAGTAACTTAGATACGGGAACCTATGAGCAGTGCTTC.

A note on this clonotype: Germline is not matched at one junction end, which may reflect a read error. The V gene is TRBV29-1, the J gene TRBJ2-2; possibly TRBD1 or TRBD2 for D (7 bases each). The germline V gene encodes CDR1 SQVTM and CDR2 ANQGSEA. The CDR3 contains 12 residues. CDR3 amino acids: CSIPYPGGELLF. The CDR3 DNA is TGCAGCATTCCGTACCCAGGGGGGGAGCTGTTATTT.

Concerning this clonotype: A read error may explain this, as a much larger clone is one base away. The chain couples TRBV7-2 to TRBJ2-5; D remains unclear. Germline lookup yields CDR1 SGHTA and CDR2 FQGNSA. This CDR3 region has 13 residues. With 7 bases removed from V and 5 bases from J, the gap between germline ends came to 14 bases. CDR3 DNA: TGTGCCAGCATCCGTGCAGTAGGGGAGACCCAGTACTTC. Protein: CASIRAVGETQYF.

As to this clonotype: One end of the junction does not line up with germline, which may come from a read error. The genes are TRBV5-1 and TRBJ2-2; 11 nucleotides agree with TRBD1. Germline V gene data show CDR1 as SGHRS and CDR2 as YFSETQ. The CDR3 totals 15 residues. DNA of the CDR3: TGCACCAGCAGATCCGGGACAGGGGGCACCGGGGAGCTGTTTTTT. Protein: CTSRSGTGGTGELFF.

With respect to this clonotype: The CDR3 does not close with the conserved phenylalanine or tryptophan, likely indicating a read error. The DNA is omitted, as the CDR3 cannot be located on it reliably, and the CDR3 follows TCRdb's listing. The CDR3 sequence is CASSPTPDSYEQYL. The chain combines TRBV4-1 with TRBJ2-7; the table's D gene call, TRBD1, was not cross checked with the DNA. CDR1 and CDR2 (germline): MGHRA, YSYEKL. Termini included, the CDR3 measures 14 amino acids.

This chain uses TRBV11-2 with TRBJ2-7; weak D call: TRBD2 (6 bases). This CDR3 region has 13 residues. The V and J ends lost 1 base and 2 bases respectively, with 6 bases between them. Germline values: CDR1 SGHAT, CDR2 FQNNGV. The CDR3 DNA reads TGTGCCAGCAGCTTAGGGGAGGCCTACGAGCAGTACTTC. As protein: CASSLGEAYEQYF.